A single sample is the source of the 20 T cell receptor beta chains below, sequenced in a study of T cell responses to AZD1222 COVID-19 vaccine. Generated by immunoSEQ multiplex PCR, the TCRdb table keeps only in-frame clones and is missing some. The sample records about 130,000 clones, roughly 92% being singletons. This sample comprised peripheral blood, obtained on day 0 of AZD1222 vaccination. The receptor set was obtained from an adult in good health.

The genes are TRBV6-5 and TRBJ1-4; 7 bases agree with TRBD1. Germline lookup yields CDR1 MNHEY and CDR2 SVGAGI. The CDR3 is made up of 16 amino acids. Germline trimming cut 0 bases from V and 6 bases from J; bases unmatched to any gene: 7. The CDR3 spells CASSYSVTGVHEKLFF. For the CDR3, the DNA is TGTGCCAGCAGTTACTCTGTTACAGGGGTGCATGAAAAACTGTTTTTT.

The genes are TRBV5-6 and TRBJ2-4; D uncertain. CDR1 and CDR2 from the germline V gene are SGHDT and YYEEEE. With 0 bases removed from V and 0 bases from J, the gap between germline ends came to 4 bases. The CDR3 is 14 amino acids. This CDR3 is CASSLDLAKNIQYF. CDR3 DNA: TGTGCCAGCAGCTTGGACCTAGCCAAAAACATTCAGTACTTC.

A word on this clone: Other DNA variants within this sample encode the same CDR3. This sequence joins TRBV24-1 and TRBJ1-4; 7 bases match TRBD1. The germline V gene has CDR1 KGHDR and CDR2 SFDVKD. CDR3 length: 14 residues. With 3 bases clipped from V and 7 bases from J, the junction kept 4 bases outside the gene matches. CDR3 DNA sequence: TGTGCCACCAGTGATCGACAGGGCGGTGAAAAACTGTTTTTT. It encodes CATSDRQGGEKLFF.

The chain links TRBV9 to TRBJ2-2, with D unclear. CDR1 and CDR2 (germline): SGDLS, YYNGEE. V lost 0 bases, J lost 1 base, and 7 bases lay in between. CDR3 length: 15 residues. This CDR3 reads CASSVVMGNTGELFF. CDR3 DNA: TGTGCCAGCAGCGTAGTAATGGGGAACACCGGGGAGCTGTTTTTT.

The chain recombines TRBV12-3 or TRBV12-4 with TRBJ1-6, with D tentatively TRBD1 (5 bases). V shed 7 bases and J shed 8 bases, with 9 bases lying between them. The CDR3 spans 12 residues. CDR3 coding DNA: TGTGCCAGCACGGGGGATGATTCACCCCTCCACTTT. Amino acids: CASTGDDSPLHF.

The count of this clone is one. The chain has TRBV24-1 and TRBJ1-1; 9 bases map to TRBD1. Trimming at V came to 4 bases and at J to 11 bases, leaving 4 bases not matched to a gene. The CDR3 has 12 residues. Germline values: CDR1 KGHDR, CDR2 SFDVKD. CDR3 loop: CATSDRTGDAFF. CDR3 coding DNA: TGTGCCACCAGTGACAGGACAGGGGACGCTTTCTTT.

The chain combines TRBV2 with TRBJ2-7; unclear D gene. Germline assignment: CDR1 SNHLY and CDR2 FYNNEI. The V end was cut by 10 bases, the J end by 5 bases, with 21 bases between. This CDR3 has 14 amino acids. In DNA form, the CDR3 reads TGTGCCACCAAAAGATCGCAATCTCGTCACGAGCAGTACTTC. Translation gives CATKRSQSRHEQYF.

V gene TRBV12-3 or TRBV12-4 combines with J gene TRBJ1-1, with D hard to call. V lost 6 bases and J 2 bases, leaving 10 bases between the germline ends. The CDR3 is 13 amino acids. CDR3 nucleotides: TGTGCCAGCAGCATAGGTGAAAACACTGAAGCTTTCTTT. Translated, it gives CASSIGENTEAFF.

This chain joins TRBV29-1 and TRBJ1-2; D is ambiguous. CDR1 is SQVTM and CDR2 is ANQGSEA in the germline V gene. The V end lost 3 bases, the J end lost 1 base, and 9 bases lay between the germline ends. CDR3 length: 13 amino acids. Written as DNA, the CDR3 is TGCAGCGTTGATGGGCAGGTTAACTATGGCTACACCTTC. It encodes CSVDGQVNYGYTF.

The rearrangement links TRBV28 to TRBJ1-1, with D uncertain. Germline CDR1 is MDHEN and CDR2 is SYDVKM. V lost 2 bases and J lost 5, with 6 bases in between. This CDR3 spans 12 amino acids. The CDR3 loop is CASSLGETEAFF. CDR3 coding DNA: TGTGCCAGCAGTTTAGGAGAAACTGAAGCTTTCTTT.

The V gene is TRBV14, the J gene TRBJ1-1, with 9 bases identical to TRBD1. Germline trimming cut 0 bases from V and 4 bases from J; bases unmatched to any gene: 6. Per the germline V gene, CDR1 is SGHDN and CDR2 is FVKESK. The CDR3 consists of 16 residues. CDR3 sequence reads: CASSQELQGARTEAFF. For the CDR3, the DNA is TGTGCCAGCAGCCAAGAGCTACAGGGGGCTCGCACTGAAGCTTTCTTT.

This clone was picked up one time. The V call is TRBV5-1, the J call TRBJ2-2; 7 nucleotides match TRBD2. Germline CDR1 is SGHRS and CDR2 is YFSETQ. With V trimmed by 4 bases and J by 7 bases, 4 bases remained unmatched. This CDR3 region has 13 residues. CDR3: CASSLGTIGELFF. For the CDR3, the DNA is TGCGCCAGCAGCCTAGGGACTATCGGGGAGCTGTTTTTT. Drawing the rest from reference TRBV5-1 and TRBJ2-2, the complete variable domain is KAGVTQTPRYLIKTRGQQVTLSCSPISGHRSVSWYQQTPGQGLQFLFEYFSETQRNKGNFPGRFSGRQFSNSRSEMNVSTLELGDSALYLCASSLGTIGELFFGEGSRLTVL.

The chain is built from TRBV4-1 and TRBJ2-1; TRBD2 matches 10 bases. Germline CDR1 reads MGHRA; CDR2 reads YSYEKL. The CDR3 has 16 residues. Trimming at V came to 2 bases and at J to 5 bases, leaving 6 bases not matched to a gene. CDR3 region: CASSQSLAGTNNEQFF. The CDR3 nucleotides are TGCGCCAGCAGCCAATCACTAGCGGGGACGAACAATGAGCAGTTCTTC.

The CDR3 here is CASSPATGDGYQPQHF. The CDR3 bases are TGTGCCAGCTCACCCGCGACAGGGGATGGGTATCAGCCCCAGCATTTT. This chain joins TRBV18 and TRBJ1-5; 8 bases align to TRBD1. This CDR3 has 16 residues. Germline lookup yields CDR1 KGHSH and CDR2 LQKENI. With V trimmed by 3 bases and J by 5 bases, 9 bases remained unmatched.

The rearrangement joins TRBV29-1 to TRBJ2-7; 7 nucleotides match TRBD2. The CDR3 covers 13 residues. CDR1 and CDR2 (germline): SQVTM, ANQGSEA. The V and J ends lost 4 bases and 1 base, in that order; junction bases with no gene match: 4. The CDR3: CSVAPSGSYEQYF. Written as DNA, the CDR3 is TGCAGCGTTGCTCCTAGCGGATCCTACGAGCAGTACTTC.

This chain joins TRBV29-1 and TRBJ1-1; tentatively, D is TRBD1 (5 bases). The germline CDR1 and CDR2 sequences are SQVTM and ANQGSEA. The CDR3 spans 16 residues. V was cut by 3 bases and J by 6 bases, with 23 bases left in between. This CDR3 is CSVDRERSSRRSEAFF. The CDR3 DNA reads as TGCAGCGTTGACAGGGAGCGGTCTAGTCGTCGGTCTGAAGCTTTCTTT.

In the case of this clone: A read error may produce the germline difference seen at one junction end. The chain employs TRBV6-1 and TRBJ2-1, with 9 bases aligning to TRBD2. CDR1 and CDR2 (germline): MNHNS, SASEGT. The CDR3 covers 17 residues. The CDR3: CASSEGTSSSSYNEQFF. CDR3 DNA: TGTGCCAGCAGCGAAGGGACTAGCTCCAGCTCCTACAATGAGCAGTTCTTC.

The sample holds one count of this clone. The chain has TRBV7-9 and TRBJ2-1; no reliable D call. This CDR3 spans 12 amino acids. V was cut by 5 bases and J by 12 bases, with 14 bases left in between. Germline values: CDR1 SEHNR, CDR2 FQNEAQ (reference sequence). The CDR3 loop reads CASSHSEGPQFF. The CDR3 nucleotides are TGTGCCAGCAGCCACTCAGAAGGTCCGCAGTTCTTC. Combining the CDR3 with reference TRBV7-9 and TRBJ2-1 gives the whole variable domain DTGVSQNPRHKITKRGQNVTFRCDPISEHNRLYWYRQTLGQGPEFLTYFQNEAQLEKSRLLSDRFSAERPKGSFSTLEIQRTEQGDSAMYLCASSHSEGPQFFGPGTRLTVL.

V gene TRBV5-5 combines with J gene TRBJ1-4; D uncertain. This CDR3 comprises 16 residues. Trimming left V 4 bases short and J 4 bases short, with 17 bases between. Germline V gene sequence: CDR1 SGHKS, CDR2 YYEKEE (reference sequence). CDR3 in amino acids: CASSPKIGSFNEKLFF. In nucleotides, the CDR3 is TGTGCCAGCAGCCCCAAGATCGGATCGTTTAATGAAAAACTGTTTTTT.

V gene TRBV28 combines with J gene TRBJ1-4; D might be TRBD1 (5 bases). Trimming removed 5 bases at V and 1 base at J, with 14 bases between. There are 16 residues in the CDR3. Germline V gene data show CDR1 as MDHEN and CDR2 as SYDVKM. CDR3 sequence (DNA): TGTGCCAGCAGTCAAATCAGGGTCCTAACTAATGAAAAACTGTTTTTT. Protein sequence: CASSQIRVLTNEKLFF.